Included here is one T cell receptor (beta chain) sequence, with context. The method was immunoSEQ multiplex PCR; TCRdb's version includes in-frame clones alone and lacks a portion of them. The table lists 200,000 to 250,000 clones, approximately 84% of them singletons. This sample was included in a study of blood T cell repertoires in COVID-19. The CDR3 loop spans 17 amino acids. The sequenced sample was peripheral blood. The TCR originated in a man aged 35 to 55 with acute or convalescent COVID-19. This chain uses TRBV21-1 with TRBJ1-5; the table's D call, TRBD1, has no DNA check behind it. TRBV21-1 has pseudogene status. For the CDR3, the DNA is TGTGCCAGCAGCAAAGCGTGGACAGGTGAGGGCAATCAGCCCCAGCATTTT. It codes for CASSKAWTGEGNQPQHF.